The 7 T cell receptor beta chains below come from one sample, sequenced in a study of identical twins. MiXCR was run by TCRdb on the 5' RACE reads, yielding one entry per CDR3 protein. The data contain about 200,000 distinct CDR3 sequences, roughly a tenth of them singletons. Sequences were obtained from memory T cells sorted from blood. These receptors were obtained from a man in his fifties in good health.

The table lists this clonotype with a few counts. DNA for the CDR3: TGTGCCAGCAGTTTGGGGACAGGGTGGACTAGCACAGATACGCAGTATTTT. Translated: CASSLGTGWTSTDTQYF. The rearrangement uses TRBV12-3 or TRBV12-4 and TRBJ2-3, with TRBD1 matching 9 bases. CDR3 size: 17 residues. V lost 3 bases to trimming and J lost 0 bases; unmatched junction nucleotides: 7.

The genes are TRBV11-1 and TRBJ2-1; TRBD2 agrees at 13 bases. V was pared by 3 bases and J by 6 bases, with 8 bases of the junction left unmatched. Germline assignment: CDR1 SGHAT and CDR2 FQDESV (reference sequence). The CDR3 totals 17 residues. CDR3 in DNA: TGTGCCAGCAGCTTGGGATTAACTAGCGGGGGGGTCAATGAGCAGTTCTTC. Protein product: CASSLGLTSGGVNEQFF.

This clonotype showed up just a few times. The chain recombines TRBV7-2 with TRBJ1-4; D is ambiguous. Germline-derived CDR1 and CDR2 are SGHTA and FQGNSA. V was shortened by 1 base and J by 5 bases, with 11 bases between the two germline ends. The CDR3 runs to 15 residues. The chain's CDR3 is CASSLGGARNEKLFF. The CDR3 bases are TGTGCCAGCAGCTTAGGAGGAGCCAGAAATGAAAAACTGTTTTTT.

This clonotype occurred a few times. The chain links TRBV20-1 to TRBJ2-5, with 10 positions matching TRBD1. The CDR3 contains 16 residues. Germline lookup yields CDR1 DFQATT and CDR2 SNEGSKA (reference sequence). V lost 1 base, J lost 4 bases, and 9 bases stayed unmatched. This CDR3 reads CSARAGQGSPGETQYF. Written as DNA, the CDR3 is TGCAGTGCTAGAGCGGGACAGGGGTCACCCGGAGAGACCCAGTACTTC.

Ten or more counts support this clonotype. The chain links TRBV28 to TRBJ1-3; no clear D gene. CDR1 and CDR2 (germline): MDHEN, SYDVKM. This CDR3 has 12 residues. V gave up 3 bases and J gave up 0 bases, with 0 bases separating them. CDR3: CASSFSGNTIYF. Written as DNA, the CDR3 is TGTGCCAGCAGTTTCTCTGGAAACACCATATATTTT.

The rearrangement links TRBV6-1 to TRBJ1-4; D remains unclear. From germline, CDR1 is MNHNS and CDR2 SASEGT. The ends were cut back, 2 bases at V and 2 bases at J, with 3 bases in the middle. This CDR3 spans 13 amino acids. The chain's CDR3 is CASSERTNEKLFF. The CDR3 coding sequence is TGTGCCAGCAGTGAAAGGACTAATGAAAAACTGTTTTTT.

The rearrangement uses TRBV7-2 and TRBJ2-7; 9 bases agree with TRBD2. The CDR3 runs 15 residues. Germline V CDR1 and CDR2: SGHTA, FQGNSA. V was pared by 1 base and J by 3 bases, with 4 bases of the junction left unmatched. The DNA of the CDR3 is TGTGCCAGCAGCTTAGACGGGACTAGCTTCTACGAGCAGTACTTC. It yields the protein CASSLDGTSFYEQYF.